The rows below give T cell receptor beta chains drawn from one sample of a study of blood T cells in healthy people across ages. TCRdb recomputed calls from the 5' RACE reads with MiXCR, one row per CDR3 protein. The sample has roughly 930,000 distinct CDR3 sequences, 45% to 50% seen once; the top ten hold around 15%. The sequencing input was blood. Receptor source: a man aged 25 to 40 in good health. The conserved cysteine and the conserved F or W are not part of the CDR3 here.

V gene	J gene	CDR3 protein
TRBV5-4	TRBJ2-5	ASSIGQGQETQY
TRBV16	TRBJ1-2	ASGRGGSPYGYT
TRBV2	TRBJ2-1	ASSMGQVRRYNEQF
TRBV7-2	TRBJ2-5	ASSPTPETQY
TRBV30	TRBJ2-3	AWSGADTQY
TRBV29-1	TRBJ2-1	SVEVPGPGSHEQF
TRBV4-2	TRBJ2-2	TSSQDFAGGSLGELF
TRBV7-9	TRBJ2-3	ASSLARVRQDTQY
TRBV27	TRBJ2-1	ASGDRGTYSEQF
TRBV28	-	ASSFPGGLYNEQY
TRBV9	TRBJ2-1	ASSETGANGEQF
TRBV27	TRBJ2-7	ASSVDRSTEQY
TRBV5-1	TRBJ2-5	ASSASRVPQETQY
TRBV7-9	-	ASSLRRGGSYEQY
TRBV12-3/TRBV12-4	TRBJ2-3	ASSSLERGFTDTQY
TRBV29-1	TRBJ2-7	SVAVPGGAYEQY
TRBV28	TRBJ1-1	ASSPGQGTPWAF
TRBV12-3/TRBV12-4	TRBJ2-7	ASKAPGKYRQY
TRBV6-6	TRBJ2-2	ASSYSSGKVGELF
TRBV7-2	TRBJ2-3	ASSLVYGGTDTQY
TRBV5-5	TRBJ2-6	ASRRETSGGSTGANVLT
TRBV3-1	TRBJ1-4	ASSQAPEKLF
TRBV4-1	TRBJ2-2	ASSQDPSGATNTGELF
TRBV7-2	TRBJ2-1	ASSYSSGTYNEQF
TRBV6-2/TRBV6-3	TRBJ2-1	ASSSVGAGASSYNEQF
TRBV6-2/TRBV6-3	TRBJ2-1	ASNIDRDEQF
TRBV20-1	TRBJ1-2	SARDGRGYGYT
TRBV21-1	TRBJ2-3	ASSESWTSGGHTDTQY
TRBV11-2	TRBJ2-3	ASSISPTQY
TRBV7-9	TRBJ2-1	ASSLVGAHSSYNEQF
TRBV7-2	TRBJ1-2	ASSLTGCGYT
TRBV5-1	TRBJ2-2	ASSLAGTGKPGELF
TRBV27	TRBJ2-3	ASSRRASPDTQY
TRBV29-1	TRBJ2-7	SVEDWGTSGGSYEQY
TRBV6-1	TRBJ2-7	ASSELGQVLSYEQY
TRBV20-1	TRBJ1-2	SASESGGNYGYT
TRBV18	TRBJ1-3	ASSPKPSGNTIY
TRBV27	TRBJ2-7	ASSSLSGGSYEQY
TRBV29-1	TRBJ2-5	SVETGESKQY
TRBV4-1	TRBJ2-2	ASSEAPNTGELF